Listed here are 17 T cell receptor beta chains from one sample, sequenced in a study of blood T cell repertoires in COVID-19. Data came from immunoSEQ multiplex PCR; TCRdb stores just in-frame clones and leaves some out. There are roughly 380,000 clones in the sample; 85% occur only once, and roughly 3.9% lies in the top ten. The material sequenced was peripheral blood. These receptors all come from a woman younger than 30 with acute or convalescent COVID-19.

The chain combines TRBV4-2 with TRBJ1-6, with D tentatively TRBD1 (5 bases). The V end lost 1 base, the J end lost 9 bases, and 19 bases lay between the germline ends. This CDR3 has 17 amino acids. Germline values: CDR1 LGHNA, CDR2 YNFKEQ. CDR3 amino acids: CASSQVRGGEASSPLHF. DNA for the CDR3: TGTGCCAGCAGCCAAGTTAGGGGAGGGGAGGCGAGTTCACCCCTCCACTTT.

V gene TRBV9 combines with J gene TRBJ2-7; 7 bases align to TRBD1. CDR3 length equals 13 residues. Germline V CDR1 and CDR2: SGDLS, YYNGEE. The J segment lost 1 base and the V segment lost 3 bases, leaving 1 base of the junction unmatched. CDR3 sequence reads: CASSAGGSYEQYF. In nucleotides, the CDR3 is TGTGCCAGCAGCGCAGGGGGTTCCTACGAGCAGTACTTC.

This clone turned up a few times. The rearrangement joins TRBV2 to TRBJ1-5, with 10 nucleotides matching TRBD1. Germline loops: CDR1 SNHLY, CDR2 FYNNEI. Unmatched junction bases numbered 10, after V lost 7 bases and J lost 7 bases. There are 15 residues in the CDR3. The CDR3: CASTPDRGDYQPQHF. CDR3 coding DNA: TGTGCCAGCACCCCGGACAGGGGGGACTACCAGCCCCAGCATTTT.

The chain has TRBV28 and TRBJ2-1, with 7 bases identical to TRBD2. V lost 7 bases, J lost 4 bases, and 16 bases stayed unmatched. This CDR3 is built from 17 residues. Germline CDR1 and CDR2: MDHEN and SYDVKM. The CDR3 here is CASTSRRATSWYNEQFF. Written as DNA, the CDR3 is TGTGCCAGCACCTCAAGGAGGGCGACTAGCTGGTACAATGAGCAGTTCTTC.

The chain is built from TRBV5-8 and TRBJ2-7; 8 bases align to TRBD1. The CDR3 is 14 residues long. Germline V lookup: CDR1 SGHTS, CDR2 YDEGEE. The junction had 4 bases not matched to a gene; V was cut back by 4 bases and J by 1 base. This chain's CDR3 is CASSPRTGSYEQYF. The CDR3 DNA is TGTGCCAGCAGCCCCCGGACAGGGTCCTACGAGCAGTACTTC.

The rearrangement links TRBV5-1 to TRBJ1-2; D not certain. The germline V gene encodes CDR1 SGHRS and CDR2 YFSETQ. V dropped 2 bases and J dropped 8 bases, with 16 bases sitting between them. The CDR3 is made up of 14 amino acids. Here the CDR3 reads CASSLVERGRGYTF. As DNA, the CDR3 is TGCGCCAGCAGCTTAGTTGAGCGCGGGAGGGGCTACACCTTC.

This chain joins TRBV5-4 and TRBJ2-2; 8 bases line up with TRBD2. The CDR3 totals 16 residues. Germline V gene lookup returns CDR1 SGHNT and CDR2 YYREEE (reference sequence). V shed 4 bases, J shed 2 bases, and the junction held 7 bases outside the gene matches. CDR3 nucleotides: TGTGCCAGCAGCCCTGCTAGCGGGCCTAACACCGGGGAGCTGTTTTTT. Its translation is CASSPASGPNTGELFF.

V and J are TRBV10-3 and TRBJ2-5; 10 positions agree with TRBD1. There are 15 residues in the CDR3. The trim removed 6 bases at V and 4 bases at J, leaving 8 bases unmatched. Germline-derived CDR1 and CDR2 are ENHRY and SYGVKD. Here the CDR3 DNA reads TGTGCCATCAGCCCCCGACAGGGGGCAGGAGAGACCCAGTACTTC. This translates into CAISPRQGAGETQYF.

The chain has TRBV5-6 and TRBJ2-1; 9 positions match TRBD2. The CDR3 is made up of 15 amino acids. Trimming at V came to 1 base and at J to 4 bases, leaving 3 bases not matched to a gene. Germline loops: CDR1 SGHDT, CDR2 YYEEEE. The CDR3 spells CASSLITSGYNEQFF. The CDR3 DNA sequence: TGTGCCAGCAGCTTGATAACTAGCGGGTACAATGAGCAGTTCTTC.

About this clone itself: Distinct nucleotide sequences in the sample also encode this CDR3. The chain carries TRBV2 and TRBJ1-5; a possible D gene is TRBD1 (5 bases). Per germline, CDR1 SNHLY and CDR2 FYNNEI. There are 14 residues in the CDR3. V lost 3 bases and J 4 bases, leaving 10 bases between the germline ends. This chain's CDR3 is CASSDRVGNQPQHF. Here the CDR3 DNA reads TGTGCCAGCAGTGACAGGGTCGGAAATCAGCCCCAGCATTTT.

This clone was recorded only once. This chain connects TRBV19 to TRBJ2-1, with 7 bases fitting TRBD2. The CDR3 consists of 14 residues. Per the germline V gene, CDR1 is LNHDA and CDR2 is SQIVND (reference sequence). J lost 8 bases, V lost 4 bases, and 8 bases had no gene match. The CDR3 here is CASSTWTSSYEQFF. CDR3 sequence (DNA): TGTGCCAGTAGTACCTGGACTAGTTCTTATGAGCAGTTCTTC.

The chain has TRBV24-1 and TRBJ2-5; 11 bases are shared with TRBD2. V was pared by 9 bases and J by 3 bases, with 5 bases of the junction left unmatched. CDR3 size: 14 residues. The germline V gene encodes CDR1 KGHDR and CDR2 SFDVKD. The CDR3 loop is CATEASGGKETQYF. CDR3 sequence (DNA): TGTGCCACCGAGGCTAGCGGGGGGAAAGAGACCCAGTACTTC.

The rearrangement links TRBV7-9 to TRBJ2-7; tentatively, D is TRBD2 (5 bases). Trimming removed 4 bases at V and 0 bases at J, with 10 bases between. The CDR3 contains 14 residues. From germline, CDR1 is SEHNR and CDR2 FQNEAQ (reference sequence). The CDR3 bases are TGTGCCAGCAGCTCGACCGGGGTCTCCTACGAGCAGTACTTC. Amino acid sequence: CASSSTGVSYEQYF.

The table lists this clone with a count of one. The chain employs TRBV7-2 and TRBJ2-1; maybe TRBD2 (5 bases). V was cut by 3 bases and J by 10 bases, with 13 bases left in between. This CDR3 is 13 amino acids long. CDR1 is SGHTA, CDR2 FQGNSA, per germline. Here the CDR3 reads CASSFIESGEQFF. In DNA form, the CDR3 reads TGTGCCAGCAGCTTTATCGAAAGCGGAGAGCAGTTCTTC.

The V gene is TRBV5-1, the J gene TRBJ2-3; 9 nucleotides align to TRBD2. Germline V lookup: CDR1 SGHRS, CDR2 YFSETQ. V lost 5 bases to trimming and J lost 2 bases; unmatched junction nucleotides: 15. CDR3 length equals 18 residues. The CDR3 region has the DNA TGCGCCAGCAGTCCCCCCCGTGGCGGCGGGGGGGCCACAGATACGCAGTATTTT. Its translation is CASSPPRGGGGATDTQYF.

The V gene is TRBV6-5, the J gene TRBJ1-5, with TRBD1 matching over 7 bases. This CDR3 contains 15 residues. The germline gives CDR1 MNHEY, CDR2 SVGAGI. Germline trimming cut 2 bases from V and 0 bases from J; bases unmatched to any gene: 1. This CDR3 is CASSYRQGSNQPQHF. In DNA form, the CDR3 reads TGTGCCAGCAGTTACCGACAGGGTAGCAATCAGCCCCAGCATTTT.

The rearrangement links TRBV28 to TRBJ2-7; D is perhaps TRBD1 (6 bases). Per the germline V gene, CDR1 is MDHEN and CDR2 is SYDVKM. Trimming stripped 6 bases from V and 1 base from J, with 16 bases between. The CDR3 is 15 residues long. The CDR3: CASRQTGTFSYEQYF. The CDR3 DNA sequence: TGTGCCAGCAGGCAAACCGGGACATTTTCCTACGAGCAGTACTTC.